The 26 T cell receptor beta chains reported below all come from one sample, sequenced in a study of blood T cell repertoires in COVID-19. This table comes from immunoSEQ multiplex PCR, and its TCRdb copy is limited to in-frame clones, with some not included. The sample comprises around 220,000 clones, under 85% of which are singletons, and approximately 8% rests with the top ten. Specimen: peripheral blood. Every receptor here comes from a woman aged 80 or older with COVID-19, enrolled during active disease.

V and J are TRBV19 and TRBJ2-5; tentative D call: TRBD1 (5 bases). CDR3 length equals 11 residues. Trimming took off 6 bases at V and 9 bases at J, with 11 bases between the two ends. Germline V lookup: CDR1 LNHDA, CDR2 SQIVND (reference sequence). DNA of the CDR3: TGTGCCAGTAGCCACTTACAGGCCCAGTACTTC. It is translated as CASSHLQAQYF.

The V call is TRBV6-6, the J call TRBJ1-5; a possible D gene is TRBD1 (5 bases). Between the trimmed V and J ends, which lost 6 bases and 0 bases, there was a span of 12 bases. The CDR3 contains 15 residues. CDR1 MNHNY and CDR2 SVGAGI come from the germline V gene (reference sequence). The CDR3 coding sequence is TGTGCCAGCAGGGCTCCAGGGAATAGCAATCAGCCCCAGCATTTT. Amino acids: CASRAPGNSNQPQHF.

J is TRBJ1-1 and V is TRBV7-8; D ambiguous. The CDR3 spans 13 residues. V lost 1 base to trimming and J lost 8 bases, with 11 bases between them. CDR1 and CDR2 from the germline V gene are SGHVS and FQNEAQ. The CDR3 coding sequence is TGTGCCAGCAGCTTAGGGTGGGCAGGCGAAGCTTTCTTT. It translates to CASSLGWAGEAFF. Complete variable domain (other parts from reference TRBV7-8 and TRBJ1-1): GAGVSQSPRYKVAKRGQDVALRCDPISGHVSLFWYQQALGQGPEFLTYFQNEAQLDKSGLPSDRFFAERPEGSVSTLKIQRTQQEDSAVYLCASSLGWAGEAFFGQGTRLTVV.

The CDR3, as DNA: TGTGCCAGCAGCGGGGGGGAGGGGCGCATGACAGATACGCAGTATTTT. This encodes CASSGGEGRMTDTQYF. The chain employs TRBV7-8 and TRBJ2-3, with 7 bases lining up with TRBD2. V shed 5 bases, J shed 3 bases, and the junction held 11 bases outside the gene matches. The CDR3 totals 16 residues. The V gene's germline CDR1 is SGHVS and CDR2 FQNEAQ.

This clone was recorded only once. The V and J genes are TRBV3-1 (or the pseudogene TRBV3-2) and TRBJ1-1; 9 bases fit TRBD1. The CDR3 consists of 17 residues. Germline lookup yields CDR1 LGHDT and CDR2 YNNKEL (reference sequence). The J segment lost 5 bases and the V segment lost 3 bases, leaving 13 bases of the junction unmatched. The CDR3 loop is CASSQIGTGMRRTEAFF. DNA for the CDR3: TGTGCCAGCAGCCAGATCGGGACAGGGATGAGGAGGACTGAAGCTTTCTTT.

The chain joins TRBV5-1 to TRBJ2-7; the match to TRBD1 covers 11 bases. This CDR3 is 15 amino acids long. CDR1 and CDR2 (germline): SGHRS, YFSETQ. After removal of 9 bases from V and 4 bases from J, the junction contained 12 bases not matched to a gene. The CDR3 spells CATPQMGQGVYEQYF. CDR3 coding DNA: TGCGCCACCCCGCAGATGGGACAGGGGGTTTACGAGCAGTACTTC.

This chain joins TRBV5-1 and TRBJ2-6, with a tentative D call TRBD2 (7 bases). CDR3 size: 18 residues. With 5 bases removed from V and 0 bases from J, the gap between germline ends came to 18 bases. CDR1 is SGHRS, CDR2 YFSETQ, per germline. DNA of the CDR3: TGCGCCAGCAGTAGGGGGGGGACGGGCAGCTCTGGGGCCAACGTCCTGACTTTC. Residues: CASSRGGTGSSGANVLTF.

V and J are TRBV12-3 or TRBV12-4 and TRBJ1-5; 7 bases are shared with TRBD1. Trimming at V came to 5 bases and at J to 7 bases, leaving 5 bases not matched to a gene. The CDR3 consists of 13 residues. The CDR3 spells CASSRRGQQPQHF. CDR3 DNA sequence: TGTGCCAGCAGTCGGAGGGGGCAACAGCCCCAGCATTTT.

The V and J genes are TRBV5-4 and TRBJ1-2, with 7 bases that match TRBD1. V lost 4 bases to trimming and J lost 8 bases; unmatched junction nucleotides: 17. Germline values: CDR1 SGHNT, CDR2 YYREEE (reference sequence). The length of the CDR3 is 16 residues. The CDR3 loop is CASSGTGTALGGGYTF. In DNA, the CDR3 is TGTGCCAGCAGCGGTACAGGGACAGCCCTGGGTGGCGGCTACACCTTC.

V usage is TRBV6-7 and J usage is TRBJ1-1; D is perhaps TRBD1 (5 bases). TRBV6-7 is recorded as an ORF, its role being uncertain. The CDR3 spans 16 residues. The ends were cut back, 2 bases at V and 0 bases at J, with 13 bases in the middle. CDR3 bases: TGTGCCAGCAGTTACCCAAGGGGCGAGATGAACACTGAAGCTTTCTTT. Translating it yields CASSYPRGEMNTEAFF.

About this clone: Compared with germline, one end of the junction differs, possibly owing to a read error. The rearrangement joins TRBV27 to TRBJ2-6, with D possibly matching TRBD1 (6 bases). The CDR3 contains 16 residues. In germline, CDR1 is MNHEY, CDR2 SMNVEV (reference sequence). The CDR3 coding sequence is TGTGCCAGCAGTTTAATAGGACAGTCTGCGGCCAACGTCCTGACTTTC. Encoded protein: CASSLIGQSAANVLTF.

In DNA, the CDR3 is TGTGCCAGAAGGAGGGGACAGCCAAGATCCCCCGAAGCTTTCTTT. It codes for CARRRGQPRSPEAFF. The V and J genes are TRBV5-3 and TRBJ1-1, with 7 bases lining up with TRBD1. TRBV5-3 is sorted into the ORF group, with uncertain function. The CDR3 extends over 15 amino acids. Germline trimming cut 5 bases from V and 8 bases from J; bases unmatched to any gene: 15.

This chain joins TRBV7-8 and TRBJ1-6; D is unresolved. Deletions cut 1 base from V and 7 bases from J, with 11 bases between. Germline V gives CDR1 SGHVS, CDR2 FQNEAQ. The length of the CDR3 is 15 residues. CDR3: CASSLGSVNNSPLHF. DNA for the CDR3: TGTGCCAGCAGCTTAGGTTCGGTAAACAATTCACCCCTCCACTTT.

The rearrangement joins TRBV3-1 (or the pseudogene TRBV3-2) to TRBJ1-5, with 9 nucleotides matching TRBD1. This CDR3 region has 17 residues. CDR1 is LGHDT, CDR2 YNNKEL, per germline (reference sequence). Unmatched junction bases numbered 7, after V lost 4 bases and J lost 0 bases. The CDR3: CASSRGQGKGSNQPQHF. Here the CDR3 DNA reads TGTGCCAGCAGCCGGGGACAGGGCAAGGGTAGCAATCAGCCCCAGCATTTT.

The genes are TRBV18 and TRBJ1-4, with TRBD1 identical over 7 bases. Germline V gene data show CDR1 as KGHSH and CDR2 as LQKENI. This CDR3 is built from 15 residues. The J segment lost 1 base and the V segment lost 3 bases, leaving 2 bases of the junction unmatched. CDR3 amino acids: CASSPQGGTNEKLFF. The CDR3 nucleotides read TGTGCCAGCTCACCCCAGGGGGGAACTAATGAAAAACTGTTTTTT. Variable domain in full (rest from reference TRBV18 and TRBJ1-4): NAGVMQNPRHLVRRRGQEARLRCSPMKGHSHVYWYRQLPEEGLKFMVYLQKENIIDESGMPKERFSAEFPKEGPSILRIQQVVRGDSAAYFCASSPQGGTNEKLFFGSGTQLSVL.

J is TRBJ1-1 and V is TRBV10-1, with D perhaps TRBD1 (5 bases). Between the trimmed V and J ends, which lost 4 bases and 4 bases, there was a span of 10 bases. The CDR3 length is 13 residues. The V gene's germline CDR1 is WNHNN and CDR2 SYGVQD (reference sequence). CDR3 sequence (DNA): TGCGCCAGCAGTGCCGGGGGAGGCACTGAAGCTTTCTTT. Encoded protein: CASSAGGGTEAFF.

The gene calls are TRBV5-1 and TRBJ1-2; 7 bases line up with TRBD1. Unmatched junction bases numbered 6, after V lost 3 bases and J lost 1 base. The CDR3 runs 15 residues. Germline CDR1 SGHRS, CDR2 YFSETQ. Written as DNA, the CDR3 is TGCGCCAGCAGCTATGGGACAGTCTTTAACTATGGCTACACCTTC. Translated, it gives CASSYGTVFNYGYTF.

For this clone: At one end, the junction sequence differs from germline, possibly due to a read error. The rearrangement joins TRBV7-2 to TRBJ2-7; 15 bases map to TRBD2. Per the germline V gene, CDR1 is SGHTA and CDR2 is FQGNSA. The CDR3 spans 14 residues. CDR3 protein: CASSSGTSGGTLSF. For the CDR3, the DNA is TGTGCCAGCAGCTCCGGGACTAGCGGGGGGACCTTATCTTTC.

The chain couples TRBV5-5 to TRBJ1-2, with 8 nucleotides matching TRBD1. The CDR3 is 15 amino acids. V gave up 0 bases and J gave up 2 bases; unmatched junction bases: 3. Germline V gives CDR1 SGHKS, CDR2 YYEKEE (reference sequence). This chain's CDR3 is CASSLEQGVNYGYTF. The CDR3 DNA reads as TGTGCCAGCAGCTTGGAACAGGGGGTGAACTATGGCTACACCTTC.

The chain has TRBV12-3 or TRBV12-4 and TRBJ2-1; D gene ambiguous. Trimming removed 6 bases at V and 9 bases at J, with 12 bases between. The CDR3 contains 12 residues. For the CDR3, the DNA is TGTGCCAGCAGCAGAGGATTCTTTGAGCAGTTCTTC. This gives the protein CASSRGFFEQFF.

In this sample, this clone turned up once. The rearrangement joins TRBV5-1 to TRBJ2-3; 9 nucleotides line up with TRBD1. Germline V gene sequence: CDR1 SGHRS, CDR2 YFSETQ. The CDR3 loop spans 14 amino acids. V trimming: 5 bases; J trimming: 4 bases; junction bases outside the gene matches: 5. CDR3 protein: CASRETGGSDTQYF. CDR3 sequence (DNA): TGCGCCAGCAGGGAGACAGGGGGATCAGATACGCAGTATTTT.

The V and J genes are TRBV3-1 (or the pseudogene TRBV3-2) and TRBJ1-4; no clear D. The V gene lost 1 base and the J gene lost 1 base, with 4 bases spanning the gap. Per germline, CDR1 LGHDT and CDR2 YNNKEL (reference sequence). This CDR3 has 14 residues. DNA of the CDR3: TGTGCCAGCAGCCAAGGAGGAACTAATGAAAAACTGTTTTTT. Encoded protein: CASSQGGTNEKLFF.

This clone was seen a handful of times. J is TRBJ1-4 and V is TRBV5-4, with D possibly being TRBD1 (6 bases). V was shortened by 4 bases and J by 7 bases, with 23 bases between the two germline ends. This CDR3 is built from 17 residues. Germline lookup yields CDR1 SGHNT and CDR2 YYREEE (reference sequence). CDR3 in DNA: TGTGCCAGCAGCCCGAGGGGGGGGCTCTCAACGGGTGAAAAACTGTTTTTT. Its translation is CASSPRGGLSTGEKLFF.

The V call is TRBV2, the J call TRBJ1-4; 8 positions agree with TRBD1. There are 12 residues in the CDR3. The V gene end was trimmed by 6 bases and the J gene end by 7 bases; junction bases not matched to a gene: 1. The V gene's germline CDR1 is SNHLY and CDR2 FYNNEI. In DNA form, the CDR3 reads TGTGCCAGCAGGGACAGGGTTGAAAAACTGTTTTTT. Translating it yields CASRDRVEKLFF.

This sequence joins TRBV5-5 and TRBJ1-2; D ambiguous. The CDR3 sequence is 15 residues long. Germline CDR1 is SGHKS and CDR2 is YYEKEE (reference sequence). The V gene lost 0 bases and the J gene lost 5 bases, with 14 bases spanning the gap. CDR3 loop: CASSLDIHPSYGYTF. CDR3 bases: TGTGCCAGCAGCTTGGACATCCACCCCTCTTATGGCTACACCTTC.

The rearrangement links TRBV12-5 to TRBJ2-7; 9 positions match TRBD1. The CDR3 is 15 residues long. The germline CDR1 and CDR2 sequences are LGHNT and FRNRAP. With V trimmed by 6 bases and J by 4 bases, 10 bases remained unmatched. The chain's CDR3 is CASGPGQGLLYEQYF. For the CDR3, the DNA is TGTGCTAGTGGGCCGGGACAGGGATTATTGTACGAGCAGTACTTC.